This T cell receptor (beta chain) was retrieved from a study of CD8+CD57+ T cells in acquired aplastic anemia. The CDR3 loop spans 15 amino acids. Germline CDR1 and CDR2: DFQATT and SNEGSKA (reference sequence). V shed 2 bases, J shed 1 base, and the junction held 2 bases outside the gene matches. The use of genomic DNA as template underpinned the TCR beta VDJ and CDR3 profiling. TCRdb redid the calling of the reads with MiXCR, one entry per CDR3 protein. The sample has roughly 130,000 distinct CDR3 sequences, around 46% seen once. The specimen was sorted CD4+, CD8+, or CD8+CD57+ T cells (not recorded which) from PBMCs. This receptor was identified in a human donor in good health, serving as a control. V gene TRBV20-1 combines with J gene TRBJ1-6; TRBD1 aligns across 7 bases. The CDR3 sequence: CSARQTGSYNSPLHF. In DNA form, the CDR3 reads TGCAGTGCTAGACAGACAGGGTCCTATAATTCACCCCTCCACTTT.